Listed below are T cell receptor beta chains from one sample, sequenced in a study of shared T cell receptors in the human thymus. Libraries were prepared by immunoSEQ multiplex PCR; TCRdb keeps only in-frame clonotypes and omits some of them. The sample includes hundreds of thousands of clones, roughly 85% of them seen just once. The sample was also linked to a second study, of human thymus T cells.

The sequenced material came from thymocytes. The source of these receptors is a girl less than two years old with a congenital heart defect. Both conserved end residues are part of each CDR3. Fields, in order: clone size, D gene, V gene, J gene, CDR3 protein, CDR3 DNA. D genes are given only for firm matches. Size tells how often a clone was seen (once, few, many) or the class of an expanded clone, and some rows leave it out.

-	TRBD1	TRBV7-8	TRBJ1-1	CASSPLLGTGIPEAFF	TGTGCCAGCAGCCCGCTCCTCGGGACAGGGATCCCTGAAGCTTTCTTT
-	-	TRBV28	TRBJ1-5	CASSLCVGGGPQHF	TGTGCCAGCAGTTTATGTGTTGGAGGTGGGCCCCAGCATTTT
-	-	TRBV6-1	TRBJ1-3	CASSEPIVTEVQSQKTGNTIYF	TGTGCCAGCAGTGAACCTATCGTTACCGAAGTACAGAGCCAGAAAACTGGAAACACCATATATTTT
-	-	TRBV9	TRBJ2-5	CASSGRPGETQYF	TGTGCCAGCAGCGGACGCCCCGGGGAGACCCAGTACTTC
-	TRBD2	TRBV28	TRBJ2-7	CASSLVRTSSYEQYF	TGTGCCAGCAGTTTAGTTCGGACTAGCTCCTACGAGCAGTACTTC
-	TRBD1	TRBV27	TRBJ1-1	CASSPLRGQANTEAFF	TGTGCCAGCAGTCCACTGCGGGGACAGGCGAACACTGAAGCTTTCTTT
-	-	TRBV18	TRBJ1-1	CASSQIRGGTEAFF	TGTGCCAGCTCACAAATCAGGGGAGGGACTGAAGCTTTCTTT
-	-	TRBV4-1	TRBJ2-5	CASSLEGGAGETQYF	TGCGCCAGCAGCCTGGAAGGGGGCGCGGGGGAGACCCAGTACTTC
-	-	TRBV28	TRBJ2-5	CASTTPGGHPRQETQYF	TGTGCCAGCACAACCCCGGGGGGACATCCCCGCCAAGAGACCCAGTACTTC
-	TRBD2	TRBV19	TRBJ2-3	CASSMGLSGVPTDTQYF	TGTGCCAGTAGTATGGGGCTCAGCGGGGTCCCCACAGATACGCAGTATTTT
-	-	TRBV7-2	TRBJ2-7	CASSETGSYEQYF	TGTGCCAGCAGCGAGACAGGCTCCTACGAGCAGTACTTC
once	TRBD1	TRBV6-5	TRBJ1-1	CASSYGDSTEAFF	TGTGCCAGCAGTTACGGGGACAGCACTGAAGCTTTCTTT
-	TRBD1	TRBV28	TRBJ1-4	CASSFPPNRGSEKLFF	TGTGCCAGCAGTTTCCCACCCAACAGGGGTTCTGAAAAACTGTTTTTT
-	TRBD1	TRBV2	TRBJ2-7	CASSRGGNRDRVNEQYF	TGTGCCAGCAGTCGTGGGGGAAACCGGGACAGGGTAAACGAGCAGTACTTC
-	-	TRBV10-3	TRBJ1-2	CAIWMGGLGYTF	TGTGCCATCTGGATGGGAGGGCTCGGCTACACCTTC
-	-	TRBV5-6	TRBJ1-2	CASSLGTGNYGYTF	TGTGCCAGCAGCTTGGGCACAGGAAACTATGGCTACACCTTC
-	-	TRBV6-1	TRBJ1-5	CASSCDSLAQPQHF	TGTGCCAGCAGTTGTGACAGTTTGGCTCAGCCCCAGCATTTT